This T cell receptor (beta chain) was captured by sequencing in a study of blood T cells in healthy people across ages. Primers used in a second PCR of roughly 6 to 12 cycles were a sample-barcoded 5' primer and a J-beta primer mix. Via MiXCR, TCRdb re-called the 5' RACE reads, giving one row per CDR3 protein. The table includes about 1.8 million distinct CDR3 sequences, roughly 50% detected once. The sequenced sample was blood. The clonotype was recovered from a woman between 40 and 55 years old in good health.

This CDR3 reads CASSGAGTTFSYNEQFF. The CDR3 region has the DNA TGTGCCAGCAGTGGGGCCGGGACCACCTTTTCCTACAATGAGCAGTTCTTC. The genes are TRBV25-1 and TRBJ2-1; tentatively, D is TRBD1 or TRBD2 (5 bases each). Trimming left V 4 bases short and J 1 base short, with 17 bases between. CDR1 and CDR2 from the germline V gene are MGHDK and SYGVNS. CDR3 length: 17 amino acids. Combining the CDR3 with reference TRBV25-1 and TRBJ2-1 gives the whole variable domain EADIYQTPRYLVIGTGKKITLECSQTMGHDKMYWYQQDPGMELHLIHYSYGVNSTEKGDLSSESTVSRIRTEHFPLTLESARPSHTSQYLCASSGAGTTFSYNEQFFGPGTRLTVL.